One sample yielded the 4 T cell receptor beta chains listed below, sequenced in a study of shared clonotypes between healthy human individuals. The naive CD8 fraction comprised CD45RO-negative cells positively selected for CCR7 and excluded terminally differentiated effector memory CD45RA+ cells. The protocol was immunoSEQ multiplex PCR, while the TCRdb copy is restricted to in-frame clones and leaves out a portion. Of some 2,000,000 clones listed, about 94% are singletons. The sequenced sample consisted of naive CD8+ T cells sorted from blood. The receptors shown here come from a man between 18 and 35 years old in good health.

CDR3 in DNA: TGTGCCAGCAGCTTGGGTGCAGTGTACCAAGAGACCCAGTACTTC. Translated: CASSLGAVYQETQYF. This sequence joins TRBV5-8 and TRBJ2-5; no firm D call. The CDR3 extends over 15 amino acids. V lost 0 bases, J lost 0 bases, and 9 bases lay in between. Per germline, CDR1 SGHTS and CDR2 YDEGEE.

The chain recombines TRBV6-6 with TRBJ1-2; D is ambiguous. Germline values: CDR1 MNHNY, CDR2 SVGAGI (reference sequence). This CDR3 spans 11 amino acids. V lost 2 bases, J lost 10 bases, and 8 bases lay in between. The CDR3 here is CASSYGGFYTF. CDR3 sequence (DNA): TGTGCCAGCAGTTACGGTGGATTCTACACCTTC.

The chain employs TRBV11-2 and TRBJ2-7; possibly TRBD2 for D (5 bases). Trimming stripped 5 bases from V and 4 bases from J, with 9 bases between. The CDR3 is 12 amino acids. Germline assignment: CDR1 SGHAT and CDR2 FQNNGV. CDR3 coding DNA: TGTGCCAGCAGCGTCGGGGAATACGAGCAGTACTTC. Its translation is CASSVGEYEQYF.

The V call is TRBV13, the J call TRBJ1-5; D uncertain. The CDR3 is 12 amino acids. Germline CDR1 PRHDT, CDR2 FYEKMQ (reference sequence). V shed 6 bases and J shed 3 bases, with 6 bases lying between them. The CDR3 DNA is TGTGCCAGCAGTTTTAACAATCAGCCCCAGCATTTT. Encoded protein: CASSFNNQPQHF.